This T cell receptor beta chain was profiled in a study of cytomegalovirus exposure and HLA in healthy donors. Germline V gene data show CDR1 as SGHRS and CDR2 as YFSETQ. This CDR3 contains 15 residues. V shed 0 bases and J shed 0 bases, with 10 bases lying between them. Produced via immunoSEQ multiplex PCR; TCRdb's table is partial and in-frame only. The sample has roughly 200,000 clones; around nine tenths are singletons. The source material was PBMCs. The sequence came from a man aged 25 to 40 in good health and CMV-seropositive. The V and J genes are TRBV5-1 and TRBJ2-7; D gene unclear. DNA of the CDR3: TGCGCCAGCAGCTTGGGGGTCAGCCCCTCCTACGAGCAGTACTTC. This codes for CASSLGVSPSYEQYF.